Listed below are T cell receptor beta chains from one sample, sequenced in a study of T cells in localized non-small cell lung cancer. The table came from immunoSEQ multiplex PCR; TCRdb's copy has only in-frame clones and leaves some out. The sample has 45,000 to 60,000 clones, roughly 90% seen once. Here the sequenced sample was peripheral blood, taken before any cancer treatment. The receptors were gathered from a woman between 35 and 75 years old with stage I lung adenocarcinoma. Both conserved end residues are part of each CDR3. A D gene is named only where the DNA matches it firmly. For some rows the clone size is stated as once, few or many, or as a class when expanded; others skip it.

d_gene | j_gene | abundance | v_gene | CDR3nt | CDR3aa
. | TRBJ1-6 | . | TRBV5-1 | TGCGCCAGCAGCTTGGAAGGGATCTATAATTCACCCCTCCACTTT | CASSLEGIYNSPLHF
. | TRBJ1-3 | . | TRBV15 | TGTGCCACCAGCAGAGATTCTGCCGCTTCTGGAAACACCATATATTTT | CATSRDSAASGNTIYF
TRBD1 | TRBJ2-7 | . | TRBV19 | TGTGCCAGTAGTGCCTCGGGACAGGGGGCTTCTTCGTCCTACGAGCAGTACTTC | CASSASGQGASSSYEQYF
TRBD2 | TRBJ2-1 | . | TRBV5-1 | TGCGCCAGCAGCTCTTCTCCAAGCGGGGCCTACAATGAGCAGTTCTTC | CASSSSPSGAYNEQFF
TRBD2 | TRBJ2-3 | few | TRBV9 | TGTGCCAGCAGCGTCAGCGGGGGGACGCAGTATTTT | CASSVSGGTQYF
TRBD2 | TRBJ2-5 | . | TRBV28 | TGTGCCAGCAGTCTACCAGCGGGGGGGCATGAGACCCAGTACTTC | CASSLPAGGHETQYF
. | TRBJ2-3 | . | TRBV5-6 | TGTGCCAGCAGCTTGGGGGTAGCCACAGATACGCAGTATTTT | CASSLGVATDTQYF
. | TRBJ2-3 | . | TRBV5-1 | TGCGCCAGCAGCTTGAAAGGGGGAAGCACAGATACGCAGTATTTT | CASSLKGGSTDTQYF
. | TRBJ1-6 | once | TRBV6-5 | TGTGCCAGCAGTTACGGGGATTCACCCCTCCACTTT | CASSYGDSPLHF
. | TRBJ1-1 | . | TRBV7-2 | TGTGCCAGCAGCTTTATTTTTCGGGGTCCTTTCTTT | CASSFIFRGPFF
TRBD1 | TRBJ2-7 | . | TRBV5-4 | TGTGCCAGCAGCTCGAGGGACAGGGGGAAATACGAGCAGTACTTC | CASSSRDRGKYEQYF
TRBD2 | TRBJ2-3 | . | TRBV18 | TGTGCCAGCTCACCACCACGACTAGCGGGGCCGGGGACGCAGTATTTT | CASSPPRLAGPGTQYF
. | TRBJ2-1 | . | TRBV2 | TGTGCCAGCAGTGACGGGGGGCCCTACAATGAGCAGTTCTTC | CASSDGGPYNEQFF
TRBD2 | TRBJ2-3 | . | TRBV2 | TGTGCCAGCAGTGAAGCACTAGCGGGGGGTGGGGATACGCAGTATTTT | CASSEALAGGGDTQYF
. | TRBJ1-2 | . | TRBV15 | TGTGCCACCAGCAGAGATGGGGGGTATGGCTACACCTTC | CATSRDGGYGYTF
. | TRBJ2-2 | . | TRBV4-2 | TGTGCCAGCAGTCAGAACGCGGCAGGGGCGAACACCGGGGAGCTGTTTTTT | CASSQNAAGANTGELFF